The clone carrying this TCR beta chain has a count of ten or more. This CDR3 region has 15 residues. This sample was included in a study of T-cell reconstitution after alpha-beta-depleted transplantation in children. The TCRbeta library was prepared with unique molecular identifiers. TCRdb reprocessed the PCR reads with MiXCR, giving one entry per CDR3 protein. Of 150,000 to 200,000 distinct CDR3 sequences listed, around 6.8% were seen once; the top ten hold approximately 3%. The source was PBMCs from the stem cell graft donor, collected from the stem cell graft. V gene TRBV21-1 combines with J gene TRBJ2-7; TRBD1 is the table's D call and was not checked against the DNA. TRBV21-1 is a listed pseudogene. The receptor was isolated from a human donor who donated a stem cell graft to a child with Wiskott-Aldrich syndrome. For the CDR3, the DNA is TGTGCCAGCAGCAACGAAAGGAGTCGGGCGAACGAGCAGTACTTC. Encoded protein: CASSNERSRANEQYF.